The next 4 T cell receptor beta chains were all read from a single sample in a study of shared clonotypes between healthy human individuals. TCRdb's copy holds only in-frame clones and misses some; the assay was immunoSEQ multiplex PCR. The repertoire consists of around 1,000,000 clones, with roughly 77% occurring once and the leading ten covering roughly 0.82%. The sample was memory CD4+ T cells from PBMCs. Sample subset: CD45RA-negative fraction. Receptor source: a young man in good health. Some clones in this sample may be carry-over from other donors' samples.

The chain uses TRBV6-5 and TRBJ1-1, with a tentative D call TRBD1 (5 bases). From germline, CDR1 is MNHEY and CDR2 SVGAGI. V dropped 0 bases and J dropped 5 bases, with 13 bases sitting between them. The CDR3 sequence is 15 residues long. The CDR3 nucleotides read TGTGCCAGCAGTTACTCGAGAGGGACGAGAACTGAAGCTTTCTTT. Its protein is CASSYSRGTRTEAFF.

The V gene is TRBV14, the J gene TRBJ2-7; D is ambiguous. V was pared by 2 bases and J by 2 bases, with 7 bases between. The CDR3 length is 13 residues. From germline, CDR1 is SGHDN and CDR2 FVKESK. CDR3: CASSQMFTYEQYF. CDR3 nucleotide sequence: TGTGCCAGCAGCCAAATGTTCACCTACGAGCAGTACTTC. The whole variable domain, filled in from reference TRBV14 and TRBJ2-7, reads EAGVTQFPSHSVIEKGQTVTLRCDPISGHDNLYWYRRVMGKEIKFLLHFVKESKQDESGMPNNRFLAERTGGTYSTLKVQPAELEDSGVYFCASSQMFTYEQYFGPGTRLTVT.

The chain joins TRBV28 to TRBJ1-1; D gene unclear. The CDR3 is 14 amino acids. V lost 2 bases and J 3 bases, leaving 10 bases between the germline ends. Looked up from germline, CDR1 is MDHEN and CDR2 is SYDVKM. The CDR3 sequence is CASSLLGVDTEAFF. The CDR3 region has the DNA TGTGCCAGCAGTTTACTGGGCGTAGACACTGAAGCTTTCTTT.

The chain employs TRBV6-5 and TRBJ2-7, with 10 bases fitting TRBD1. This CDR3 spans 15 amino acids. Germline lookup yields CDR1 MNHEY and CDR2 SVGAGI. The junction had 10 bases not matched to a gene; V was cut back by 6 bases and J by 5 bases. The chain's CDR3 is CASSLRTGGVNEQYF. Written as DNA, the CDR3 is TGTGCCAGCAGCCTTAGGACAGGGGGTGTCAACGAGCAGTACTTC.